The 32 T cell receptor beta chains listed next were all sequenced from one sample in a study of post-analysis software for immune sequencing data. Whole-study results and caveats: Relative to controls, patients had several TRBV segments at higher frequency, with TRBV5-6, TRBV5-1 and TRBV20-1 among these.

The TCR beta cDNA libraries carried unique molecular identifiers. One entry per CDR3 protein, called by TCRdb with MiXCR from the PCR reads. The data contain about 770,000 distinct CDR3 sequences, under 60% of them singletons. These receptors lack a known antigen. The sequencing input was blood. The receptors here all came from a girl under 18 with multiple sclerosis.

The rearrangement uses TRBV2 and TRBJ2-1, with D tentatively TRBD1 or TRBD2 (6 bases each). The V end lost 7 bases, the J end lost 2 bases, and 12 bases lay between the germline ends. The CDR3 is made up of 14 amino acids. Germline CDR1 reads SNHLY; CDR2 reads FYNNEI. The CDR3 nucleotides are TGTGCCAGCAACGCGGGGACAACCTACAATGAGCAGTTCTTC. The encoded protein is CASNAGTTYNEQFF.

Only one count was recorded for this clonotype. The chain employs TRBV4-1 and TRBJ2-1, with D tentatively TRBD2 (6 bases). CDR3 size: 15 residues. With 2 bases removed from V and 5 bases from J, the gap between germline ends came to 13 bases. Germline CDR1 is MGHRA and CDR2 is YSYEKL. This CDR3 reads CASSQPGGADNEQFF. The CDR3, as DNA: TGCGCCAGCAGCCAACCCGGAGGGGCGGACAATGAGCAGTTCTTC.

Regarding this clonotype: The junction and the germline gene differ at one end; a read error may be behind it. The chain couples TRBV9 to TRBJ2-3; 9 bases are shared with TRBD1. This CDR3 comprises 14 residues. CDR1 SGDLS and CDR2 YYNGEE come from the germline V gene. In DNA, the CDR3 is TGTGCCAACAGCAGGGGGGACAGGGAGGATACGCAGTATTTT. Protein: CANSRGDREDTQYF. Supplemented by reference TRBV9 and TRBJ2-3, the full variable domain reads DSGVTQTPKHLITATGQRVTLRCSPRSGDLSVYWYQQSLDQGLQFLIQYYNGEERAKGNILERFSAQQFPDLHSELNLSSLELGDSALYFCANSRGDREDTQYFGPGTRLTVL.

The CDR3 region is CSAREDRGIGYTF. The CDR3 DNA reads TGCAGTGCTAGAGAAGACAGGGGCATTGGCTACACCTTC. The genes are TRBV20-1 and TRBJ1-2, with 8 bases matching TRBD1. This CDR3 spans 13 amino acids. After removal of 0 bases from V and 7 bases from J, the junction contained 4 bases not matched to a gene. The V gene's germline CDR1 is DFQATT and CDR2 SNEGSKA (reference sequence).

The chain recombines TRBV4-1 with TRBJ2-1; 11 bases match TRBD1. The germline V gene has CDR1 MGHRA and CDR2 YSYEKL. The CDR3 has 17 amino acids. V dropped 4 bases and J dropped 6; count of bases not matched to a gene: 11. The CDR3 reads CASSLTRDRGRGNEQFF. In nucleotides, the CDR3 is TGCGCCAGCAGCCTTACGCGGGACAGGGGGAGAGGCAATGAGCAGTTCTTC.

This clonotype has just a few counts. The CDR3 sequence is CASSSWTPPYEQYF. CDR3 bases: TGTGCCAGCAGTTCGTGGACCCCTCCCTACGAGCAGTACTTC. The J gene is TRBJ2-7, the V gene TRBV28; D ambiguous. CDR1 MDHEN and CDR2 SYDVKM come from the germline V gene. V lost 4 bases and J lost 2, with 12 bases in between. CDR3 size: 14 residues.

Many counts were recorded for this clonotype. The gene calls are TRBV29-1 and TRBJ2-1; 9 bases agree with TRBD1. This CDR3 comprises 14 residues. Per the germline V gene, CDR1 is SQVTM and CDR2 is ANQGSEA. With 3 bases clipped from V and 8 bases from J, the junction kept 8 bases outside the gene matches. The CDR3 region is CSVEFGTGLDEQFF. The DNA of the CDR3 is TGCAGCGTTGAGTTTGGGACAGGGCTCGATGAGCAGTTCTTC.

In its sample, this clonotype was seen a few times. The V and J genes are TRBV4-3 and TRBJ2-5; 7 nucleotides agree with TRBD2. Losses at the gene ends were 0 bases for V and 1 base for J; bases not matched to a gene: 5. This CDR3 comprises 16 residues. The germline V gene encodes CDR1 LGHNA and CDR2 YSLEER. The CDR3 DNA follows: TGCGCCAGCAGCCAAGACGGAAGCGGGACCCAAGAGACCCAGTACTTC. It specifies CASSQDGSGTQETQYF.

The rearrangement joins TRBV10-3 to TRBJ2-1; TRBD2 is a possible D gene (6 bases). With 2 bases removed from V and 5 bases from J, the gap between germline ends came to 16 bases. Germline values: CDR1 ENHRY, CDR2 SYGVKD. The CDR3 totals 16 residues. CDR3 protein: CAISEVAGSSNNEQFF. CDR3 sequence (DNA): TGTGCCATCAGTGAGGTGGCGGGGAGTAGCAACAATGAGCAGTTCTTC.

V and J are TRBV24-1 and TRBJ2-5; D is possibly TRBD1 or TRBD2 (5 bases each). Trimming left V 6 bases short and J 1 base short, with 8 bases between. This CDR3 contains 13 residues. CDR1 is KGHDR, CDR2 SFDVKD, per germline. The DNA for the CDR3 is TGTGCCACCAGTCGGGACGGCCAAGAGACCCAGTACTTC. Amino acid sequence: CATSRDGQETQYF.

This clonotype was picked up a small number of times. J is TRBJ2-3 and V is TRBV4-3, with 7 bases that match TRBD2. With V trimmed by 3 bases and J by 1 base, 1 base remained unmatched. Germline lookup yields CDR1 LGHNA and CDR2 YSLEER. The CDR3 loop spans 14 amino acids. CDR3 nucleotides: TGCGCCAGCAGCCATCTAGCGGGCACAGATACGCAGTATTTT. As protein: CASSHLAGTDTQYF.

This clonotype has just a few counts. The V call is TRBV4-1, the J call TRBJ2-7; tentatively, D is TRBD1 or TRBD2 (5 bases each). Between the trimmed V and J ends, which lost 5 bases and 2 bases, there was a span of 13 bases. The CDR3 is 14 residues long. Germline CDR1 MGHRA, CDR2 YSYEKL. The CDR3 DNA follows: TGCGCCAGCAGCTTCCCGGGACCTACCTACGAGCAGTACTTC. Residues: CASSFPGPTYEQYF.

The chain carries TRBV9 and TRBJ2-7, with 13 bases aligning to TRBD2. With 3 bases clipped from V and 5 bases from J, the junction kept 5 bases outside the gene matches. CDR3 length: 15 amino acids. CDR1 is SGDLS, CDR2 YYNGEE, per germline. CDR3 bases: TGTGCCAGCAGCGGCGGACTAGCGGGAGTAAACGAGCAGTACTTC. Its translation: CASSGGLAGVNEQYF.

This clonotype was seen repeatedly, ten times or more. This chain joins TRBV20-1 and TRBJ2-7; maybe TRBD2 (6 bases). CDR3 length equals 12 residues. V gave up 3 bases and J gave up 2 bases, with 8 bases separating them. Germline V lookup: CDR1 DFQATT, CDR2 SNEGSKA (reference sequence). DNA for the CDR3: TGCAGTGCTAGGGGGGGTCCCTACGAGCAGTACTTC. Its translation: CSARGGPYEQYF.

The chain has TRBV20-1 and TRBJ2-1; 14 bases are a match to TRBD2. V dropped 0 bases and J dropped 6; count of bases not matched to a gene: 10. The CDR3 length is 18 residues. CDR1 and CDR2 from the germline V gene are DFQATT and SNEGSKA (reference sequence). The CDR3 DNA reads as TGCAGTGCTAGAGATACGGGGACTAGCGGGAGTTCCCTCAATGAGCAGTTCTTC. As protein: CSARDTGTSGSSLNEQFF.

The V and J genes are TRBV5-1 and TRBJ2-1; 9 bases are a match to TRBD1. The CDR3 is 15 residues long. Germline lookup yields CDR1 SGHRS and CDR2 YFSETQ. With V trimmed by 7 bases and J by 8 bases, 13 bases remained unmatched. CDR3 protein: CASRGGDREFHEQFF. CDR3 nucleotide sequence: TGCGCCAGCCGAGGAGGGGACAGGGAGTTCCATGAGCAGTTCTTC.

This sequence joins TRBV20-1 and TRBJ2-7; 7 bases line up with TRBD2. The length of the CDR3 is 15 residues. With V trimmed by 0 bases and J by 2 bases, 7 bases remained unmatched. Germline V gene sequence: CDR1 DFQATT, CDR2 SNEGSKA (reference sequence). The CDR3 coding sequence is TGCAGTGCTAGAGATCTGGCGGGAGAAACCTACGAGCAGTACTTC. Translated: CSARDLAGETYEQYF.

This clonotype came up many times. The gene calls are TRBV20-1 and TRBJ2-7; either TRBD1 or TRBD2 may fit D (5 bases each). The CDR3 loop spans 12 amino acids. CDR1 and CDR2 (germline): DFQATT, SNEGSKA (reference sequence). V gave up 5 bases and J gave up 3 bases, with 11 bases separating them. In nucleotides, the CDR3 is TGCAGTGCTCCCGGGACGGACTACGAGCAGTACTTC. Translating gives CSAPGTDYEQYF.

V usage is TRBV12-3 or TRBV12-4 and J usage is TRBJ2-7, with no clear D. V gave up 5 bases and J gave up 3 bases, with 14 bases separating them. The CDR3 has 14 residues. The CDR3 sequence is CASSPDGSCYEQYF. CDR3 DNA: TGTGCCAGCAGTCCAGACGGATCCTGCTACGAGCAGTACTTC.

This clonotype showed up just a few times. The chain carries TRBV6-2 or TRBV6-3 and TRBJ2-7; 8 positions match TRBD1. The ends lost 5 bases at V and 3 bases at J; junction bases unmatched: 6. The CDR3 length is 14 residues. Germline CDR1 MNHEY, CDR2 SVGEGT. CDR3 protein: CASSKTGTGYEQYF. The CDR3 nucleotides read TGTGCCAGCAGTAAGACAGGGACAGGCTACGAGCAGTACTTC.

The chain uses TRBV6-5 and TRBJ1-2; tentative D call: TRBD1 (6 bases). V lost 4 bases and J lost 6, with 15 bases in between. CDR1 is MNHEY, CDR2 SVGAGI, per germline. CDR3 length: 14 amino acids. In nucleotides, the CDR3 is TGTGCCAGCAGTTTAACAGGGTTCACAGATGGCTACACCTTC. This translates into CASSLTGFTDGYTF.

This chain uses TRBV20-1 with TRBJ2-1; 11 bases fit TRBD2. The junction had 16 bases not matched to a gene; V was cut back by 3 bases and J by 9 bases. Germline V gene lookup returns CDR1 DFQATT and CDR2 SNEGSKA (reference sequence). This CDR3 has 17 amino acids. CDR3 protein: CSARAGLAGGRAGEQFF. Here the CDR3 DNA reads TGCAGTGCTAGGGCGGGCTTAGCGGGAGGGCGCGCGGGTGAGCAGTTCTTC.

The CDR3 reads CSARDPREGTYNEQFF. As DNA, the CDR3 is TGCAGTGCTAGAGATCCACGGGAGGGCACGTACAATGAGCAGTTCTTC. The rearrangement uses TRBV20-1 and TRBJ2-1; 8 bases line up with TRBD2. V dropped 0 bases and J dropped 4; count of bases not matched to a gene: 8. The germline gives CDR1 DFQATT, CDR2 SNEGSKA (reference sequence). CDR3 length: 16 residues.

This clonotype was detected only a few times. This chain joins TRBV27 and TRBJ2-3; D call uncertain. Trimming shortened V by 4 bases and J by 9 bases, and 11 bases separated the two germline ends. The length of the CDR3 is 12 residues. Germline V lookup: CDR1 MNHEY, CDR2 SMNVEV (reference sequence). CDR3: CASSYEDGTQYF. As DNA, the CDR3 is TGTGCCAGCAGTTACGAGGACGGGACGCAGTATTTT.

V gene TRBV7-2 combines with J gene TRBJ2-4; D gene uncertain. The J call is in doubt because the DNA end fits TRBJ2-7 better. The CDR3 is made up of 13 amino acids. Germline V CDR1 and CDR2: SGHTA, FQGNSA. This chain's CDR3 is CASSSRLAYEQYF. Written as DNA, the CDR3 is TGTGCCAGCAGCTCCCGTTTAGCCTACGAGCAGTACTTC.

This clonotype has more than one count but fewer than ten. J is TRBJ2-7 and V is TRBV25-1; D is undetermined. Trimming stripped 2 bases from V and 9 bases from J, with 5 bases between. Looked up from germline, CDR1 is MGHDK and CDR2 is SYGVNS. This CDR3 spans 10 amino acids. The CDR3 DNA follows: TGTGCCAGCAGTGAAGGTCGGCAGTACTTC. This translates into CASSEGRQYF.

The chain combines TRBV7-6 with TRBJ1-6; 7 nucleotides agree with TRBD1. This CDR3 contains 15 residues. Germline V gene data show CDR1 as SGHVS and CDR2 as FNYEAQ. Trimming cost V 1 base and J 5 bases; bases outside gene matches: 2. The CDR3 DNA sequence: TGTGCCAGCAGCTTAGTTGACAGGGATAATTCACCCCTCCACTTT. Protein product: CASSLVDRDNSPLHF.

The chain carries TRBV28 and TRBJ1-2; tentatively, D is TRBD1 (5 bases). The V gene lost 6 bases and the J gene lost 8 bases, with 16 bases spanning the gap. The CDR3 is 13 residues long. The V gene's germline CDR1 is MDHEN and CDR2 SYDVKM. CDR3 protein: CASRLRDAWGYTF. The CDR3 nucleotides are TGTGCCAGCAGGCTCCGGGACGCGTGGGGCTACACCTTC.

The rearrangement joins TRBV7-3 to TRBJ2-1; D possibly corresponds to TRBD2 (5 bases). This CDR3 is 18 amino acids long. Trimming cost V 3 bases and J 2 bases, with 20 bases left between them. CDR1 is SGHTA and CDR2 is FQGTGA in the germline V gene. CDR3 region: CASSFEGLGRAPYNEQFF. CDR3 bases: TGTGCCAGCAGCTTCGAGGGTCTAGGGCGGGCCCCCTACAATGAGCAGTTCTTC.

CDR3 nucleotide sequence: TGCAGTGCTAGGTTCGGGGCTCCGGGGAATCAGCCCCAGCATTTT. Its protein is CSARFGAPGNQPQHF. The chain uses TRBV20-1 and TRBJ1-5; D is possibly TRBD1 (5 bases). Germline-derived CDR1 and CDR2 are DFQATT and SNEGSKA (reference sequence). The CDR3 contains 15 residues. The V gene lost 3 bases and the J gene lost 4 bases, with 16 bases spanning the gap.

This chain uses TRBV24-1 with TRBJ2-1; D remains unclear. The V and J ends lost 3 bases and 10 bases respectively, with 9 bases between them. Germline CDR1 reads KGHDR; CDR2 reads SFDVKD. The CDR3 loop spans 12 amino acids. CDR3 in amino acids: CATSDTVTEQFF. CDR3 DNA: TGTGCCACCAGTGATACAGTAACAGAGCAGTTCTTC.

The chain has TRBV12-3 or TRBV12-4 and TRBJ2-1; D gene ambiguous. The CDR3 contains 15 residues. Trimming took 5 bases from V and 4 from J, leaving 15 bases between them. The CDR3, as DNA: TGTGCCAGCAGTCAGCAGAAGTTTAATTACAATGAGCAGTTCTTC. Its translation: CASSQQKFNYNEQFF.